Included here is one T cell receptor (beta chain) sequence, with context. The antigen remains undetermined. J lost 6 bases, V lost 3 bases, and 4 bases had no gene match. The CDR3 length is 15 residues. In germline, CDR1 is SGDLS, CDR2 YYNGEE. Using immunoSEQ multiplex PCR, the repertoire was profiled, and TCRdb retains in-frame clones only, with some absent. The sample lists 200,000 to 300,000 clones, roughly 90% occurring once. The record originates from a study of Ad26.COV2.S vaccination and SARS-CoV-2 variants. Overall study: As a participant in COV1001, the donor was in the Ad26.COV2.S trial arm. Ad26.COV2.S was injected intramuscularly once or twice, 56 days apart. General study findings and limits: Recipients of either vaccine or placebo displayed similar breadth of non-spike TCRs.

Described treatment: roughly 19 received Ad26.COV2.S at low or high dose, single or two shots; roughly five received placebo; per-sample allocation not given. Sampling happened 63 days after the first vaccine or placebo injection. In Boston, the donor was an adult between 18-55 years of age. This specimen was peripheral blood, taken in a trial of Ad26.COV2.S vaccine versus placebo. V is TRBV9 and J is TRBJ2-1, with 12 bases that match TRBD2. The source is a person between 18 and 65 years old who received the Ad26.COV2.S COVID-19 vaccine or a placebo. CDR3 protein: CASSEGLAGFNEQFF. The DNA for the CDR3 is TGTGCCAGCAGCGAGGGACTAGCGGGCTTCAATGAGCAGTTCTTC.